This T cell receptor (beta chain) is from a study of blood T cell repertoires in COVID-19. The wider study: Samples came from the United States, Italy and Spain, spanning acute and convalescent COVID-19.

The CDR3 extends over 16 amino acids. Germline CDR1 is SGHKS and CDR2 is YYEKEE (reference sequence). The V end lost 0 bases, the J end lost 0 bases, and 13 bases lay between the germline ends. In the study's own analysis: Estimated nucleated cell counts came from reference gene primer amplification. The protocol was immunoSEQ multiplex PCR, while the TCRdb copy is restricted to in-frame clones and leaves out a portion. V and J calls and clone size are as listed in that table; D and trimming were resolved from the DNA. The sample yields 60,000 to 70,000 clones, 85% to 90% seen once. What was sequenced was PBMCs or T cells enriched from blood (not recorded which). The receptor comes from a woman aged 40 to 55 who had recovered from COVID-19. The chain carries TRBV5-5 and TRBJ2-7, with D perhaps matching TRBD1 (6 bases). For the CDR3, the DNA is TGTGCCAGCAGCTTGGGAGTCAGGGGAAGCTCCTACGAGCAGTACTTC. Protein: CASSLGVRGSSYEQYF. Full variable domain (missing parts from reference TRBV5-5 and TRBJ2-7): DAGVTQSPTHLIKTRGQQVTLRCSPISGHKSVSWYQQVLGQGPQFIFQYYEKEERGRGNFPDRFSARQFPNYSSELNVNALLLGDSALYLCASSLGVRGSSYEQYFGPGTRLTVT.